What follows describes a single T cell receptor beta chain. Germline loops: CDR1 MNHNY, CDR2 SVGAGI (reference sequence). The CDR3 length is 16 residues. V lost 6 bases and J 4 bases, leaving 19 bases between the germline ends. This entry comes from a study of blood T cell repertoires in COVID-19. At the level of the study: T cells, B-cell-depleted T cells, or PBMCs provided the cDNA or gDNA that served as material.

Authors' processing steps: Nucleated cell number was recorded as an estimate derived from reference gene primer amplification. Here immunoSEQ multiplex PCR was the method, and the copy in TCRdb shows in-frame clones only, minus some. From that table come the V and J calls and clone size; the DNA was used to work out D and trimming. The sample consists of about 42,000 clones, roughly 85% of them appearing once. The sample was peripheral blood. The sequence was collected from a woman aged 65 to 85 in a cohort sampled during active COVID-19. The chain links TRBV6-6 to TRBJ2-1; a possible D gene is TRBD1 (6 bases). For the CDR3, the DNA is TGTGCCAGCAGCTTCCGAACCAGGGGCCCGTACAATGAGCAGTTCTTC. Its protein product is CASSFRTRGPYNEQFF.